This T cell receptor (beta chain) was observed in a study of cytomegalovirus exposure and HLA in healthy donors. The study, taken as a whole, reports: In vitro assays verified that a few CMV-associated chains recognized CMV antigens specifically. The authors enumerated around 150 TCR beta chains as linked to cytomegalovirus.

Germline CDR1 and CDR2: SGDLS and YYNGEE. Losses at the gene ends were 7 bases for V and 10 bases for J; bases not matched to a gene: 14. This CDR3 is built from 15 residues. Regarding this clone: The target antigen is unknown.

Primers for the PCR totalled 60 Vbeta and 13 Jbeta. The authors' processing: Later, 75 million to 100 million unique TCR beta chains were counted in an analysis, and about 10 million of them were shared. Clones were sequenced by immunoSEQ multiplex PCR, and TCRdb holds only the in-frame ones, with some missing. V and J calls and clone size are copied from that table; D and trimming were computed from the DNA. The sample includes approximately 130,000 clones, about 9.1% of them seen just once. This chain links TRBV9 with TRBJ2-1; 10 bases map to TRBD1. The source is a woman aged 40 to 55 in good health and CMV-seropositive. The source material was PBMCs. The CDR3: CASSPWGQGNGEQFF. DNA of the CDR3: TGTGCCAGCTCACCGTGGGGACAGGGGAATGGAGAGCAGTTCTTC.